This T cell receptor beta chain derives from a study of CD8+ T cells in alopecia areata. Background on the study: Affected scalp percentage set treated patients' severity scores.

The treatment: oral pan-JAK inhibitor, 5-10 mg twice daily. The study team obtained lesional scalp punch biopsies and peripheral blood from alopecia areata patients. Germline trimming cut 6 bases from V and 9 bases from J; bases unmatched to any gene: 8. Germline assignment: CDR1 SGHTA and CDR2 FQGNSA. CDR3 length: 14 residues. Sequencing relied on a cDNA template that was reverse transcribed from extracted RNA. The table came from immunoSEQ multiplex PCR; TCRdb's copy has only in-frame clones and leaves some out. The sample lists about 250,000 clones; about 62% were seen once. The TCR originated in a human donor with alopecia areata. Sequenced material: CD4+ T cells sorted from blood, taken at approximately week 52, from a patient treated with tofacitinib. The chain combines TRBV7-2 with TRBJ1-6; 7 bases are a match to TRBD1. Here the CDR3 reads CASRSGGTGSPLHF. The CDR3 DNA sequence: TGTGCCAGCAGGTCAGGGGGTACTGGTTCACCCCTCCACTTT.